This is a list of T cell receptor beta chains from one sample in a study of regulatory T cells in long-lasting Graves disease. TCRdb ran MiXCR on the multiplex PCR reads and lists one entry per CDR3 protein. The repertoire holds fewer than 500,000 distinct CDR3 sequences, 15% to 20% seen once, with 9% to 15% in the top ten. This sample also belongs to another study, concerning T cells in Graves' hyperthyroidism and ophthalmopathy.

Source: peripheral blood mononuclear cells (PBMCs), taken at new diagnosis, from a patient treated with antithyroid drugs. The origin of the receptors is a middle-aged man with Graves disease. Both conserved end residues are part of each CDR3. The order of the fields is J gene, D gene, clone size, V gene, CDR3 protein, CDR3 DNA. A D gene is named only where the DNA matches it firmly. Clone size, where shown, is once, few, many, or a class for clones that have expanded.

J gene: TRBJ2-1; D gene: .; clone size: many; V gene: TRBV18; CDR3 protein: CASSPPNSRNEQFF; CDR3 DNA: TGTGCCAGCTCACCACCCAATTCAAGAAATGAGCAGTTCTTC
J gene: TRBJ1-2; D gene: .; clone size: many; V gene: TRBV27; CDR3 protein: CASSSQPNYGYTF; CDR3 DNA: TGTGCCAGCAGTTCACAGCCTAACTATGGCTACACCTTC
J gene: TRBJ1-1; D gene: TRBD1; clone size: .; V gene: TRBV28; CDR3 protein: CASSLPGQGLNTEAFF; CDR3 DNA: TGTGCCAGCAGTCTCCCGGGACAGGGACTAAACACTGAAGCTTTCTTT
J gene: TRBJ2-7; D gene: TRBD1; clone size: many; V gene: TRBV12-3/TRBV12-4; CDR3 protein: CASSSSPGQGSYEQYF; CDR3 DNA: TGTGCCAGCAGTTCATCTCCGGGACAGGGGTCCTACGAGCAGTACTTC
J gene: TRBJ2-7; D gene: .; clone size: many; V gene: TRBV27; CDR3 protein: CASSPKSLGPYEQYF; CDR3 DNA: TGTGCCAGCAGTCCAAAGTCGTTAGGACCCTACGAGCAGTACTTC
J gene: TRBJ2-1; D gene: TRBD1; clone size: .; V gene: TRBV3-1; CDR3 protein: CASSRTGDTRGYNEQFF; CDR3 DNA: TGTGCCAGCAGCCGGACAGGGGATACTAGAGGATACAATGAGCAGTTCTTC
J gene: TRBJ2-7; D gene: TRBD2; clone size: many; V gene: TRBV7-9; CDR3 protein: CASSSLAGSYEQYF; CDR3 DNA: TGCGCCAGCAGCTCCTTAGCGGGCTCCTACGAGCAGTACTTC
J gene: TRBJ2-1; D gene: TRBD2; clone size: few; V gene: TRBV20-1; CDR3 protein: CSATLAGRSNEQFF; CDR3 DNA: TGCAGTGCTACTTTAGCGGGACGCTCTAATGAGCAGTTCTTC
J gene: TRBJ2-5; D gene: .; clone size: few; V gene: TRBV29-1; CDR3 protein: CSTRQGGGETQYF; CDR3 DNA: TGCAGCACCCGACAGGGAGGAGGGGAGACCCAGTACTTC
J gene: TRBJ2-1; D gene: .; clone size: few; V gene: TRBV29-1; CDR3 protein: CSARIGTHSSYNEQFF; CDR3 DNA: TGCAGCGCGCGGATCGGGACTCACAGCTCCTACAATGAGCAGTTCTTC
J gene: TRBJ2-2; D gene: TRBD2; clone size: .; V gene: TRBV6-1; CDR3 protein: CASRLAGVPNTGELFF; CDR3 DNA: TGTGCCAGCAGACTAGCGGGAGTGCCCAACACCGGGGAGCTGTTTTTT
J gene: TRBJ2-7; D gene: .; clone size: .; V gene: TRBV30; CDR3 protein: CAWRARAVYEQYF; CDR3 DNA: TGTGCCTGGAGGGCCCGGGCAGTCTACGAGCAGTACTTC
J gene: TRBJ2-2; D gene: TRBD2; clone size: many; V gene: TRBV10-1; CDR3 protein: CASRAGDADTGELFF; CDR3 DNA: TGCGCCAGCAGGGCGGGGGACGCCGACACCGGGGAGCTGTTTTTT
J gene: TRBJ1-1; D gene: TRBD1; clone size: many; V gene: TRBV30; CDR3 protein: CACPQGGNTEAFF; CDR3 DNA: TGTGCCTGCCCCCAGGGGGGGAACACTGAAGCTTTCTTT
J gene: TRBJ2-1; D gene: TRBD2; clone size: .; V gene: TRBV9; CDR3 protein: CASSVGKAGALNEQFF; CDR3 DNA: TGTGCCAGCAGCGTAGGTAAAGCGGGAGCCTTGAATGAGCAGTTCTTC
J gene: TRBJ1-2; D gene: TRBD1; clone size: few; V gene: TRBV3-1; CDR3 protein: CASSPTGSHTF; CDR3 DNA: TGTGCCAGCAGTCCGACAGGGTCACACACCTTC
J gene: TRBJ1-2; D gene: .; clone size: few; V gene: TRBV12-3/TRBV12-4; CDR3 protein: CASSLGPFYGYTF; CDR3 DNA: TGTGCCAGCAGTTTGGGACCGTTCTATGGCTACACCTTC
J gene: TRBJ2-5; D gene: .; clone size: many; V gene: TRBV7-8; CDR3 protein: CASSPQTIQSQETQYF; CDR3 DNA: TGTGCCAGCAGCCCCCAGACTATTCAATCCCAAGAGACCCAGTACTTC
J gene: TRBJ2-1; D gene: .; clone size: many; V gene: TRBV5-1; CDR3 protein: CASSPVRGGGNEQFF; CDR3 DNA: TGCGCCAGCAGCCCGGTCCGGGGAGGGGGTAATGAGCAGTTCTTC
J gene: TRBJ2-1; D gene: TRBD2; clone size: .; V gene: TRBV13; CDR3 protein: CASSPQRGGEQFF; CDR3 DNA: TGTGCCAGCAGCCCCCAGCGGGGAGGCGAGCAGTTCTTC
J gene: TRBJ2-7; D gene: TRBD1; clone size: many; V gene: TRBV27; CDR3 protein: CASSSPGTGEYEQYF; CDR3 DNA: TGTGCCAGCAGCTCCCCCGGGACAGGGGAATACGAGCAGTACTTC
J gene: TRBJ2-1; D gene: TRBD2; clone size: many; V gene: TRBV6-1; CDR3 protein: CASSEAGTSGTRTHYEQFF; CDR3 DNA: TGTGCCAGCAGTGAAGCCGGGACTAGCGGGACTCGAACGCATTATGAGCAGTTCTTC
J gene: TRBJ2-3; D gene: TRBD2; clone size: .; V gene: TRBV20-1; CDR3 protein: CSATIAGASSTDTQYF; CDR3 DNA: TGCAGTGCTACTATAGCGGGAGCGTCGAGTACAGATACGCAGTATTTT
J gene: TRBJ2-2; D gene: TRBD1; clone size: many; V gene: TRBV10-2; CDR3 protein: CASRTGGRNTGELFF; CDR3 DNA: TGCGCCAGCAGAACAGGGGGCAGAAACACCGGGGAGCTGTTTTTT
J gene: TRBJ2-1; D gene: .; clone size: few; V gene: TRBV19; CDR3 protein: CASSAFSNEQFF; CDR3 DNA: TGTGCCAGTAGTGCTTTTTCCAATGAGCAGTTCTTC
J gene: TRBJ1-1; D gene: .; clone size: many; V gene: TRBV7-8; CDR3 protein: CASSLVATLSRNTEAFF; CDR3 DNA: TGTGCCAGCAGCTTAGTAGCCACCCTTTCCAGAAACACTGAAGCTTTCTTT
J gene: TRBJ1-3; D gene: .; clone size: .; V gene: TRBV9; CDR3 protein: CASSVATATGNTIYF; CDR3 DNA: TGTGCCAGCAGCGTAGCTACGGCTACTGGAAACACCATATATTTT
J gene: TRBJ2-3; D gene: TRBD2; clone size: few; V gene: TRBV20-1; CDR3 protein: CSASQASGRTDTQYF; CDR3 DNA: TGCAGTGCTTCGCAGGCTAGCGGACGAACAGATACGCAGTATTTT
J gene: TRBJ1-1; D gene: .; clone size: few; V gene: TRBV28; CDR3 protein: CASSSWTEAFF; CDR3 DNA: TGTGCCAGCAGTAGTTGGACTGAAGCTTTCTTT
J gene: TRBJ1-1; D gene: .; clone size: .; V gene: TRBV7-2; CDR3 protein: CASTASPFEAFF; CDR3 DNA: TGTGCCAGCACGGCCAGCCCCTTTGAAGCTTTCTTT
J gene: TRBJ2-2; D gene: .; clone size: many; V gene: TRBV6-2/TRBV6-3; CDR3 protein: CASNAMVAGYTGELFF; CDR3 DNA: TGTGCCAGCAACGCAATGGTAGCAGGCTACACCGGGGAGCTGTTTTTT
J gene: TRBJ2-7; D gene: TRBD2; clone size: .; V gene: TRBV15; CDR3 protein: CATSRETSGRYEQYF; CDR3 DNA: TGTGCCACCAGCAGAGAAACTAGCGGGAGATACGAGCAGTACTTC
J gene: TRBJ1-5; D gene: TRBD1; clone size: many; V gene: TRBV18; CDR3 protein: CASSPSGGNQPQHF; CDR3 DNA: TGTGCCAGCAGTCCCTCAGGGGGGAATCAGCCCCAGCATTTT
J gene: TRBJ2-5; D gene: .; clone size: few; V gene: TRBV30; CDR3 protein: CAWSAFGETQYF; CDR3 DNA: TGTGCCTGGAGCGCCTTCGGGGAGACCCAGTACTTC
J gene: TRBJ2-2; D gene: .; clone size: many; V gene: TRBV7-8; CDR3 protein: CASSLTGSTGELFF; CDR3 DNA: TGTGCCAGCAGCTTAACGGGATCCACCGGGGAGCTGTTTTTT
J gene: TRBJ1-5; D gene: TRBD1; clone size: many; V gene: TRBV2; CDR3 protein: CASTTNPQGVGQPQHF; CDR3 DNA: TGTGCCAGCACCACAAACCCACAGGGGGTGGGGCAGCCCCAGCATTTT
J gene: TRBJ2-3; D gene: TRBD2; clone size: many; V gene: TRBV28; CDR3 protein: CASSLGGSVTDTQYF; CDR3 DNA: TGTGCCAGCAGTTTGGGCGGGAGTGTGACAGATACGCAGTATTTT
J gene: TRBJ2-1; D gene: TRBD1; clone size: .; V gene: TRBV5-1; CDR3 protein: CASSWGQGGGEDVYNEQFF; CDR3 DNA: TGCGCCAGTAGCTGGGGACAGGGAGGGGGCGAAGACGTATACAATGAGCAGTTCTTC
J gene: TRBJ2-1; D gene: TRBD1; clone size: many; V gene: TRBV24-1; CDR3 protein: CATSDRVSEQFF; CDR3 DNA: TGTGCCACCAGCGACAGGGTCAGTGAGCAGTTCTTC
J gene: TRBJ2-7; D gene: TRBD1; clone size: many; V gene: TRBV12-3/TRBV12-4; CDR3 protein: CASSPGTGAQRVAYEQYF; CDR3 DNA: TGTGCCAGCAGTCCAGGGACAGGGGCCCAACGGGTAGCCTACGAGCAGTACTTC
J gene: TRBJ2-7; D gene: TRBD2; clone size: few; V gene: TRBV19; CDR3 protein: CASRLQGLAGHEQYF; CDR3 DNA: TGTGCCAGTAGACTACAGGGACTAGCGGGCCACGAGCAGTACTTC
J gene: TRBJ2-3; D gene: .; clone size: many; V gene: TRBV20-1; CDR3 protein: CSASSAGPTDTQYF; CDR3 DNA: TGCAGTGCTAGCTCAGCGGGTCCCACAGATACGCAGTATTTT
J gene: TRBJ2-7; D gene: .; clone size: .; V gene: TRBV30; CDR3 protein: CALGGQTYYEQYF; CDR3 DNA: TGTGCCTTGGGAGGCCAGACCTACTACGAGCAGTACTTC
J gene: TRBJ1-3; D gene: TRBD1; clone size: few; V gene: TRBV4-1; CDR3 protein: CASSLGTGRNTIYF; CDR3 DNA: TGCGCCAGCAGCCTAGGGACAGGGAGAAACACCATATATTTT
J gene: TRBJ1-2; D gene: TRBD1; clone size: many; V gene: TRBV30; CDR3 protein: CAWSPNRKGQGGYTF; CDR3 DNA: TGTGCCTGGAGTCCGAATAGAAAGGGACAGGGTGGCTACACCTTC
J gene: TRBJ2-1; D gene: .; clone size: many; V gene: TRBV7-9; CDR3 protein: CASSFPGQEGNNEQFF; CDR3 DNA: TGTGCCAGCAGCTTTCCAGGACAGGAGGGGAACAATGAGCAGTTCTTC
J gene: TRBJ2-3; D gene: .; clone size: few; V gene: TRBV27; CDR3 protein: CASSFGVADTQYF; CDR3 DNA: TGTGCCAGCAGTTTTGGCGTCGCAGATACGCAGTATTTT
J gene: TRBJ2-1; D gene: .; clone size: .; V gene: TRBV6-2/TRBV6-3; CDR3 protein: CASSYVEGQNNEQFF; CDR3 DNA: TGTGCCAGCAGTTACGTGGAGGGCCAGAACAATGAGCAGTTCTTC
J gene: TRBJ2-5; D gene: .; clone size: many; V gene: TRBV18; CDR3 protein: CASSPQVSETQYF; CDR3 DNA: TGTGCCAGCTCTCCACAGGTTTCGGAGACCCAGTACTTC
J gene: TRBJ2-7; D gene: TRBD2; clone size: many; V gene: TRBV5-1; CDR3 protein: CASSPRTSRSYEQYF; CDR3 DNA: TGCGCCAGCAGCCCCAGGACTAGCCGATCCTACGAGCAGTACTTC